The clone carrying this T cell receptor beta chain was seen only a few times. This record comes from a study of T-cell reconstitution after alpha-beta-depleted transplantation in children. TCRbeta library preparation incorporated unique molecular identifiers. TCRdb itself ran the PCR reads through MiXCR, one entry per CDR3 protein. The table records 380,000 or so distinct CDR3 sequences, 13% of them present only once. This sequence was found in a human donor who donated a stem cell graft to a child with Fanconi anemia. The source was PBMCs, collected from the stem cell graft.

The CDR3 reads CASSALRTAQTYEQYF. CDR3 in DNA: TGTGCCAGCAGCGCCCTGCGGACAGCGCAGACCTACGAGCAGTACTTC. The V gene is TRBV9, the J gene TRBJ2-7, with D possibly being TRBD1 (6 bases). V lost 3 bases, J lost 2 bases, and 18 bases lay in between. This CDR3 region has 16 residues. Germline CDR1 is SGDLS and CDR2 is YYNGEE.